Each of the 16 T cell receptor beta chains below was sequenced from the same sample in a study of follicular helper T cells after annual influenza vaccination (TCRdb year 2017). Library method: the immunoSEQ multiplex PCR assay. TCRdb carries this immuneACCESS record with in-frame sequences only. Its versions omit some clonotypes, under half of them owing to an unresolved V gene in the studies checked, with the rest unexplained. The table for this sample lists some 14,000 clones; about 83% of them were counted only once. Roughly 0.44% of the sample belongs to the ten largest clones. Sample time point, as interpreted from the label and publication: 2015-2016 season, pre-vaccination. The sample in question was CXCR5- memory CD4+ T cells sorted from blood, obtained on the day of influenza vaccination. This sample's cell subset or site label indicates: CXCR5- memory CD4 T cells. The source of these receptors is an adult who received the influenza vaccine.

This clone has only one observation. The V gene is TRBV27, the J gene TRBJ2-7; 10 nucleotides match TRBD1. V gave up 2 bases and J gave up 3 bases; unmatched junction bases: 10. CDR3 length equals 17 residues. CDR1 and CDR2 (germline): MNHEY, SMNVEV (reference sequence). CDR3 sequence reads: CASSLRQGALLNYEQYF. DNA for the CDR3: TGTGCCAGCAGTTTACGACAGGGGGCCCTATTAAACTACGAGCAGTACTTC.

This CDR3 is CASTPRGGINSEQFF. The CDR3 coding sequence is TGTGCCAGCACCCCCAGGGGGGGGATTAACAGTGAGCAGTTCTTC. V and J are TRBV6-6 and TRBJ2-1; tentatively, D is TRBD1 or TRBD2 (7 bases each). Trimming stripped 7 bases from V and 9 bases from J, with 22 bases between. The CDR3 has 15 amino acids. Germline V gives CDR1 MNHNY, CDR2 SVGAGI (reference sequence).

This clone was observed once. The chain carries TRBV6-5 and TRBJ2-2; perhaps TRBD1 as D (6 bases). The CDR3 has 14 amino acids. Germline lookup yields CDR1 MNHEY and CDR2 SVGAGI. With 8 bases removed from V and 3 bases from J, the gap between germline ends came to 13 bases. The CDR3 protein is CASSTGYYTGELFF. For the CDR3, the DNA is TGTGCCAGCTCTACAGGGTACTACACCGGGGAGCTGTTTTTT.

The J gene is TRBJ2-2, the V gene TRBV5-5; no clear D gene. Germline CDR1 reads SGHKS; CDR2 reads YYEKEE (reference sequence). V was trimmed by 0 bases and J by 8 bases, leaving 14 bases between them. The CDR3 has 15 residues. The CDR3: CASSLAPAPLGELFF. The CDR3 coding sequence is TGTGCCAGCAGCTTGGCCCCTGCCCCACTTGGGGAGCTGTTTTTT. Looking up the rest from reference TRBV5-5 and TRBJ2-2 gives the full variable domain: DAGVTQSPTHLIKTRGQQVTLRCSPISGHKSVSWYQQVLGQGPQFIFQYYEKEERGRGNFPDRFSARQFPNYSSELNVNALLLGDSALYLCASSLAPAPLGELFFGEGSRLTVL.

A few counts support this clone. This chain links TRBV7-2 with TRBJ1-5; D perhaps matches TRBD1 (5 bases). This CDR3 is built from 17 residues. CDR1 is SGHTA, CDR2 FQGNSA, per germline. V lost 7 bases, J lost 6 bases, and 25 bases lay in between. This CDR3 is CASTQRGDLLRSQPQHF. The CDR3 bases are TGTGCCAGCACCCAACGGGGGGATCTACTGCGGAGTCAGCCCCAGCATTTT.

The V gene is TRBV18, the J gene TRBJ2-7; 7 bases line up with TRBD1. Trimming cost V 2 bases and J 5 bases; bases outside gene matches: 6. The germline V gene encodes CDR1 KGHSH and CDR2 LQKENI. This CDR3 region has 14 residues. The CDR3 is CASSPTDRDNEQYF. The CDR3 coding sequence is TGTGCCAGCTCACCAACAGACAGGGACAACGAGCAGTACTTC.

The genes are TRBV4-3 and TRBJ2-7, with 8 bases aligning to TRBD1. V was clipped by 0 bases and J by 9 bases; unmatched bases: 16. The CDR3 consists of 17 residues. The germline V gene encodes CDR1 LGHNA and CDR2 YSLEER. This CDR3 is CASSQERQGASVAVQYF. Here the CDR3 DNA reads TGCGCCAGCAGCCAAGAAAGGCAGGGGGCGTCAGTAGCGGTGCAGTACTTC.

This chain links TRBV10-1 with TRBJ2-3; 7 bases are shared with TRBD2. Germline V gene data show CDR1 as WNHNN and CDR2 as SYGVQD (reference sequence). Unmatched junction bases numbered 16, after V lost 7 bases and J lost 0 bases. The CDR3 is made up of 18 amino acids. The CDR3 coding sequence is TGCGCCAGCAACCGAACCCCCCTACGCGGGGGAAGCACAGATACGCAGTATTTT. Translated: CASNRTPLRGGSTDTQYF.

The rearrangement joins TRBV6-1 to TRBJ2-7; no reliable D call. This CDR3 is built from 11 residues. V was trimmed by 4 bases and J by 3 bases, leaving 4 bases between them. Per germline, CDR1 MNHNS and CDR2 SASEGT. CDR3 in DNA: TGTGCCAGCAGTGCCGGCTACGAGCAGTACTTC. The encoded protein is CASSAGYEQYF.

The V and J genes are TRBV6-5 and TRBJ1-2; TRBD1 might be the D (5 bases). This CDR3 has 14 amino acids. Germline V gives CDR1 MNHEY, CDR2 SVGAGI. Trimming pared 5 bases from V and 7 bases from J, leaving 17 bases between. CDR3 bases: TGTGCCAGCAGTCTGAATGAGGGACGGGGTGGCTACACCTTC. Protein: CASSLNEGRGGYTF.

This chain links TRBV11-2 with TRBJ2-1; 9 bases are a match to TRBD1. The CDR3 covers 15 residues. With 1 base clipped from V and 2 bases from J, the junction kept 0 bases outside the gene matches. CDR1 is SGHAT and CDR2 is FQNNGV in the germline V gene. DNA for the CDR3: TGTGCCAGCAGCTTAGGGACAGGGGCCTACAATGAGCAGTTCTTC. Translated: CASSLGTGAYNEQFF.

The chain is built from TRBV7-2 and TRBJ1-5, with D tentatively TRBD1 (6 bases). Germline V CDR1 and CDR2: SGHTA, FQGNSA. The CDR3 runs to 13 residues. Trimming pared 0 bases from V and 6 bases from J, leaving 6 bases between. This CDR3 reads CASSLAGGQPQHF. The CDR3 region has the DNA TGTGCCAGCAGCTTAGCAGGGGGTCAGCCCCAGCATTTT. Filled out from reference TRBV7-2 and TRBJ1-5, the complete variable domain reads GAGVSQSPSNKVTEKGKDVELRCDPISGHTALYWYRQSLGQGLEFLIYFQGNSAPDKSGLPSDRFSAERTGGSVSTLTIQRTQQEDSAVYLCASSLAGGQPQHFGDGTRLSIL.

The chain employs TRBV28 and TRBJ1-6; tentatively, D is TRBD1 (5 bases). The V end lost 5 bases, the J end lost 2 bases, and 7 bases lay between the germline ends. The CDR3 is 14 amino acids. CDR1 is MDHEN and CDR2 is SYDVKM in the germline V gene. The CDR3 nucleotides read TGTGCCAGCAGTAGACAGACCTATAATTCACCCCTCCACTTT. Its protein product is CASSRQTYNSPLHF.

The chain carries TRBV18 and TRBJ2-7, with D possibly TRBD2 on 5 matching bases. This CDR3 region has 14 residues. Between the trimmed V and J ends, which lost 1 base and 2 bases, there was a span of 9 bases. CDR1 is KGHSH and CDR2 is LQKENI in the germline V gene. This CDR3 is CASSPQGAPYEQYF. The DNA of the CDR3 is TGTGCCAGCTCACCACAGGGAGCCCCCTACGAGCAGTACTTC.

The CDR3 reads CASSLEGEAFF. The CDR3 bases are TGCGCCAGCAGCTTGGAAGGTGAAGCTTTCTTT. The chain couples TRBV5-1 to TRBJ1-1; D gene unclear. Trimming pared 0 bases from V and 7 bases from J, leaving 4 bases between. CDR3 size: 11 residues. CDR1 is SGHRS, CDR2 YFSETQ, per germline.

The chain is built from TRBV21-1 and TRBJ2-2; TRBD2 is the table's D call, not checked against the DNA. TRBV21-1 corresponds to a pseudogene. CDR3 length: 14 residues. DNA of the CDR3: TGTGCCAGCAGCAAAGTTGGAGAAACCGGGGAGCTGTTTTTT. Its translation is CASSKVGETGELFF.